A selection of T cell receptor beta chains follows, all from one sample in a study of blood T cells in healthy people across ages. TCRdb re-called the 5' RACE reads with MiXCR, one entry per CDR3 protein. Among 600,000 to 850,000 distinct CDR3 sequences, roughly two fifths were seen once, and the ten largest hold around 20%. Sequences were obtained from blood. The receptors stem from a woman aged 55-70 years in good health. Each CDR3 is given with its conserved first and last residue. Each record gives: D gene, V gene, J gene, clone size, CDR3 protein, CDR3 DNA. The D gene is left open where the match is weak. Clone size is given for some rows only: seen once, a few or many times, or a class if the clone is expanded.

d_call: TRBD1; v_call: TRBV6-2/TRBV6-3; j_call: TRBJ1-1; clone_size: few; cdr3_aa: CASSSHRGPGNTEAFF; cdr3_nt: TGTGCCAGCAGTTCTCATAGGGGGCCGGGGAACACTGAAGCTTTCTTT
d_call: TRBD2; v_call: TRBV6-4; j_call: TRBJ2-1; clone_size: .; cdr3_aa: CASSDPRPGLAGGRRSYNEQFF; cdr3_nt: TGTGCCAGCAGTGACCCCCGGCCGGGACTAGCGGGGGGCCGCAGGTCCTACAATGAGCAGTTCTTC
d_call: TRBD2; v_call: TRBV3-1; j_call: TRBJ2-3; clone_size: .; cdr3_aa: CASSQGLAGGTQYF; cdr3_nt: TGTGCCAGCAGCCAAGGACTAGCGGGGGGGACGCAGTATTTT
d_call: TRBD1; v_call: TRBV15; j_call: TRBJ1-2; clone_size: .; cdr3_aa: CATSSLTGGPNGYTF; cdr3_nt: TGTGCCACCAGCAGCCTGACAGGGGGCCCGAATGGCTACACCTTC
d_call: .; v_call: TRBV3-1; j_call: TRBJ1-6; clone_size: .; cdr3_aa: CASSQESGSPLHF; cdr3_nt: TGTGCCAGCAGCCAAGAAAGCGGTTCACCCCTCCACTTT
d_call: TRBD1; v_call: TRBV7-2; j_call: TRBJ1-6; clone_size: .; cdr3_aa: CASSPRDRNSPLHF; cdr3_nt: TGTGCCAGCAGCCCCAGGGACAGAAATTCACCCCTCCACTTT
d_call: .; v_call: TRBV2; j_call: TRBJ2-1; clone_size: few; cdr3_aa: CASSTDSMNEQFF; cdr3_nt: TGTGCCAGCAGTACGGACAGTATGAATGAGCAGTTCTTC
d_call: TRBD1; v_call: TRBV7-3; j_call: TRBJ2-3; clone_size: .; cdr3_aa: CASSSGQITDTQYF; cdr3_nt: TGTGCCAGCAGCTCGGGACAGATCACAGATACGCAGTATTTT
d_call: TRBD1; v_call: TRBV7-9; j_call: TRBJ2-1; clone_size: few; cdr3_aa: CASSWTGGGNEQFF; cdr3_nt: TGTGCCAGCAGCTGGACAGGGGGCGGCAATGAGCAGTTCTTC
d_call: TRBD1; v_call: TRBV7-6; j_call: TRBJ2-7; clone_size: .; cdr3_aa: CASSATTGGDYEQYF; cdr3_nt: TGTGCCAGCAGCGCGACGACAGGGGGTGACTACGAGCAGTACTTC
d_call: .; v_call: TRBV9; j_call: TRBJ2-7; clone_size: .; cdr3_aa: CASSVEWTPEGLYNEQYF; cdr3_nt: TGTGCCAGCAGCGTAGAGTGGACCCCAGAGGGCCTCTACAATGAGCAGTACTTC
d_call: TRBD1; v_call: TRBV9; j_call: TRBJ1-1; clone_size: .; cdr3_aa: CASSVSSRGGQNTEAFF; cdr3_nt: TGTGCCAGCAGCGTGAGTAGCAGGGGGGGACAGAACACTGAAGCTTTCTTT
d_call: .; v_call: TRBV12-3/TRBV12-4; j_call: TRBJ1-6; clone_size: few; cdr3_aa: CASSQDSYNSPLHF; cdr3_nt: TGTGCCAGCAGCCAGGACAGTTATAATTCACCCCTCCACTTT
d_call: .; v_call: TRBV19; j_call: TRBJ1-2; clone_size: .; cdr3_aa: CASSPTNPRALYGYTF; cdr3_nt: TGTGCCAGTAGCCCCACCAACCCCCGGGCTTTATATGGCTACACCTTC
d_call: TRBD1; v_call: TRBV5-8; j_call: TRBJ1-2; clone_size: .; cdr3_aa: CAGSLGQGDYGYTF; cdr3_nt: TGTGCCGGCAGCTTGGGACAGGGCGACTATGGCTACACCTTC